This TCR beta chain was captured by sequencing in a study of technical replicates of blood from a handful of donors. Germline loops: CDR1 MNHEY, CDR2 SVGAGI. Trimming cost V 6 bases and J 14 bases, with 21 bases left between them. The CDR3 sequence is 13 residues long. The method was immunoSEQ multiplex PCR; TCRdb's version includes in-frame clones alone and lacks a portion of them. This sample yields more than 95,000 clones, of which nearly 97% are seen a single time; 0.2% to 0.25% belongs to the top ten. The sequenced sample consisted of T cells isolated from PBMCs. The sequence was collected from a human donor in good health. This chain joins TRBV6-5 and TRBJ2-3, with TRBD2 as a possible D gene (6 bases). The CDR3 coding sequence is TGTGCCAGCAGCCCACCCTCCGGGACTCCCAGGTATTTT. It yields the protein CASSPPSGTPRYF.